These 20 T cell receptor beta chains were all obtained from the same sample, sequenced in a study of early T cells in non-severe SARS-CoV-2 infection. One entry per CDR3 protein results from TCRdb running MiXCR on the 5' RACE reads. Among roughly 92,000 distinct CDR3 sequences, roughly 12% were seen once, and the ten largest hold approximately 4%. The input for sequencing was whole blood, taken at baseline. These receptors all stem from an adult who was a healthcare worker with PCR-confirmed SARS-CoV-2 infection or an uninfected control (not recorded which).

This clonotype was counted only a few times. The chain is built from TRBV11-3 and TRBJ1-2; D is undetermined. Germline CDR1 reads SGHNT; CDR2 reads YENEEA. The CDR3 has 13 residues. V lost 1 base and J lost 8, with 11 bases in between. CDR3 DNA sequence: TGTGCCAGCAGCTTAGCCCGGGTCGGAGGCTACACCTTC. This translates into CASSLARVGGYTF.

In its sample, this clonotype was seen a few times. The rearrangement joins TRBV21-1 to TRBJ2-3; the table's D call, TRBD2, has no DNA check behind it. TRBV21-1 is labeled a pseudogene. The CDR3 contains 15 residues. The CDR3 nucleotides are TGTGCCAGCATCGGGCCGGAGGGAGGAACAGATACGCAGTATTTT. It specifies CASIGPEGGTDTQYF.

The CDR3 DNA reads TGTGCCAGCAGCTCTGACAGGGGGCTGAATGGCTACACCTTC. As protein: CASSSDRGLNGYTF. This chain connects TRBV7-9 to TRBJ1-2, with 10 positions matching TRBD1. The V segment lost 4 bases and the J segment 6 bases; nucleotides outside the gene matches: 5. The germline CDR1 and CDR2 sequences are SEHNR and FQNEAQ (reference sequence). The CDR3 sequence is 14 residues long.

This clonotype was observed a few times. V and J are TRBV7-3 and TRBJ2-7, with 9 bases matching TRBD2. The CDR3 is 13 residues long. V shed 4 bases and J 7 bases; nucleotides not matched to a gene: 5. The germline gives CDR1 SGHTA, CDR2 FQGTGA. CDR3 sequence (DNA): TGTGCCAGCAGCTCCAGCGGGGGGTTTGAGCAGTACTTC. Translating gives CASSSSGGFEQYF.

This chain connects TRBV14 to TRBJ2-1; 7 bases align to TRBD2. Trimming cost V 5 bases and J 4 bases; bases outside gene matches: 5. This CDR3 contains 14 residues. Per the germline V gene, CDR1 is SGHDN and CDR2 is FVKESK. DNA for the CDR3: TGTGCCAGCAGCTTTACTAGCGAATACAATGAGCAGTTCTTC. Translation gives CASSFTSEYNEQFF. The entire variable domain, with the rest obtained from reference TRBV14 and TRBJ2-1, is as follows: EAGVTQFPSHSVIEKGQTVTLRCDPISGHDNLYWYRRVMGKEIKFLLHFVKESKQDESGMPNNRFLAERTGGTYSTLKVQPAELEDSGVYFCASSFTSEYNEQFFGPGTRLTVL.

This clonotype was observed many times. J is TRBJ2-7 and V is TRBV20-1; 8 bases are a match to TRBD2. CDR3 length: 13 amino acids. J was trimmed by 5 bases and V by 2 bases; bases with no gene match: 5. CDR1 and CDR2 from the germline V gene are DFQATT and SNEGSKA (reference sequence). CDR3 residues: CSARSSGRHEQYF. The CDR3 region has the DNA TGCAGTGCTAGATCGAGCGGGAGACACGAGCAGTACTTC.

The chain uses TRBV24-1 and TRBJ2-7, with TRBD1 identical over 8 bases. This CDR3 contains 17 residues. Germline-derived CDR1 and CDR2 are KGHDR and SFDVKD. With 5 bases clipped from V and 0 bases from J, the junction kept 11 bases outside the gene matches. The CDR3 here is CATSGTKPGQDSYEQYF. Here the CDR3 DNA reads TGTGCCACCAGTGGGACCAAACCGGGACAGGACTCCTACGAGCAGTACTTC.

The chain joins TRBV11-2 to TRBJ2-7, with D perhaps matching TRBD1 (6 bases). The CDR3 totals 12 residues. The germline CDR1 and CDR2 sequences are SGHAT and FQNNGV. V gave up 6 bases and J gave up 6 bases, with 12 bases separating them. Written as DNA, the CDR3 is TGTGCCAGCAGGCCTACAGGGCCCGAGCAGTACTTC. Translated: CASRPTGPEQYF.

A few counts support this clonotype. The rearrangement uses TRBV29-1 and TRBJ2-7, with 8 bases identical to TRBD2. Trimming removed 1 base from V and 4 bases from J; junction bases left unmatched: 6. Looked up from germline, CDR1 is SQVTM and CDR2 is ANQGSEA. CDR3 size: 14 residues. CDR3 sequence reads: CSVEGLAGRYEQYF. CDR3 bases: TGCAGCGTTGAAGGCCTAGCGGGTCGATACGAGCAGTACTTC.

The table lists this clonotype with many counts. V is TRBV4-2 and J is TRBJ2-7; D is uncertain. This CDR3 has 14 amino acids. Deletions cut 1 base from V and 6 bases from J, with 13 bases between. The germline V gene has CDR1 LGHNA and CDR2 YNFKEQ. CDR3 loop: CASSQARERSEQYF. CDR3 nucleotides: TGTGCCAGCAGCCAAGCTAGGGAACGTAGCGAGCAGTACTTC.

The CDR3 reads CASSGQGRSTEAFF. The CDR3 DNA reads TGTGCCAGCAGTGGACAGGGGAGGAGCACTGAAGCTTTCTTT. The chain combines TRBV5-6 with TRBJ1-1; 9 bases line up with TRBD1. Trimming at V came to 5 bases and at J to 4 bases, leaving 6 bases not matched to a gene. The CDR3 spans 14 residues. Germline CDR1 SGHDT, CDR2 YYEEEE.

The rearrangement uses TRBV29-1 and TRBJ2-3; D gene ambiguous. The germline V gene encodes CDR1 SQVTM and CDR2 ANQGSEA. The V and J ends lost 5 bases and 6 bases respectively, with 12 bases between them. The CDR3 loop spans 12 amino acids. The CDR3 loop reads CSVIILEDTQYF. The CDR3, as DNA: TGCAGCGTTATTATCCTAGAGGATACGCAGTATTTT.

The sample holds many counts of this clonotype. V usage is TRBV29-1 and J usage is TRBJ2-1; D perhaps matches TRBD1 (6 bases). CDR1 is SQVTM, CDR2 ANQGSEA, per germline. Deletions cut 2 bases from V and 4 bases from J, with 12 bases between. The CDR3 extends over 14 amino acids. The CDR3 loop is CSVEPRGIYNEQFF. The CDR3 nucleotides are TGCAGCGTTGAACCGAGGGGGATATACAATGAGCAGTTCTTC.

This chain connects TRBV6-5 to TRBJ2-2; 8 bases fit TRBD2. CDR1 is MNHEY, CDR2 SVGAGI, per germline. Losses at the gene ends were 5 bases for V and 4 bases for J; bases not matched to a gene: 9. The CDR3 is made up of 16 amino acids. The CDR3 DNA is TGTGCCAGCAGTAATGCCGGGACTAGAGCCACCGGGGAGCTGTTTTTT. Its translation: CASSNAGTRATGELFF.

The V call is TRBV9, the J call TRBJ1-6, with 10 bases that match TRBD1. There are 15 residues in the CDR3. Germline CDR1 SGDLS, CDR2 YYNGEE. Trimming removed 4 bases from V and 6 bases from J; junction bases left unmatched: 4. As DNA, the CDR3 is TGTGCCAGCAGCATCCGGGACAGGGGTAATTCACCCCTCCACTTT. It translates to CASSIRDRGNSPLHF.

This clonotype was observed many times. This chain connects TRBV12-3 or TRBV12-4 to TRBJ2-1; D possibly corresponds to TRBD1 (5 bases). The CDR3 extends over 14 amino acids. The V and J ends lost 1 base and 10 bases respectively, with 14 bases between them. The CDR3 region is CASSLGLGVPEQFF. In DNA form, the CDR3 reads TGTGCCAGCAGTTTAGGATTAGGGGTCCCCGAGCAGTTCTTC.

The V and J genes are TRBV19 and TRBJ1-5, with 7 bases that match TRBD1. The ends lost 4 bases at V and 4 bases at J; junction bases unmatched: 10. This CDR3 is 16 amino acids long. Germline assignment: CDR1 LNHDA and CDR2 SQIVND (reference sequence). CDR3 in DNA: TGTGCCAGTAGTACGCCGGGACAGTTACTGAATCAGCCCCAGCATTTT. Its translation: CASSTPGQLLNQPQHF.

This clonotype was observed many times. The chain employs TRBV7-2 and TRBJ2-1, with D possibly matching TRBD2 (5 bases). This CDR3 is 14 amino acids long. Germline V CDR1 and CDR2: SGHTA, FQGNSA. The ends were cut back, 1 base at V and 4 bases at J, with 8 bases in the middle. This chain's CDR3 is CASSLGTSYNEQFF. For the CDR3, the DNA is TGTGCCAGCAGCTTAGGGACTTCTTACAATGAGCAGTTCTTC. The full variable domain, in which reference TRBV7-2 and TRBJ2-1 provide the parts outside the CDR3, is GAGVSQSPSNKVTEKGKDVELRCDPISGHTALYWYRQSLGQGLEFLIYFQGNSAPDKSGLPSDRFSAERTGGSVSTLTIQRTQQEDSAVYLCASSLGTSYNEQFFGPGTRLTVL.

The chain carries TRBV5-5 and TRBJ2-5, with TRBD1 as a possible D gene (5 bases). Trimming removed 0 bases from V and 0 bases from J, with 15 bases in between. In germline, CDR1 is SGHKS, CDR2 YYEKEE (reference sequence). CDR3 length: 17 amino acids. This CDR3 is CASSLAWGTGDQETQYF. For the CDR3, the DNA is TGTGCCAGCAGCTTGGCCTGGGGAACAGGCGACCAAGAGACCCAGTACTTC.

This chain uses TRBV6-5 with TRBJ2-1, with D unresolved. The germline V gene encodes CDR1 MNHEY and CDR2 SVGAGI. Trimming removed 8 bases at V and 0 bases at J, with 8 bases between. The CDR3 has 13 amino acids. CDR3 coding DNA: TGTGCCAGCGGAGAGCTCTCCTACAATGAGCAGTTCTTC. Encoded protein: CASGELSYNEQFF.